This record looks at one TCR beta chain sequence and its context. The antigen is undetermined. The data were produced by immunoSEQ multiplex PCR, yet TCRdb's version contains in-frame clones alone and is incomplete. Here the sample spans under 400,000 clones, over 75% being singletons. This specimen belongs to a study of Ad26.COV2.S vaccination and SARS-CoV-2 variants. Study summary: Once, or twice with 56 days between doses, Ad26.COV2.S was given intramuscularly. Findings and limits, study-wide: Comparable non-spike TCR breadth was observed in vaccine and placebo recipients.

The treatment denotes: 15 to 20 received Ad26.COV2.S at low or high dose, single or two shots; 5 received placebo; per-sample allocation not given. Sample collection was performed on day 63 after the first vaccine or placebo injection. Germline V gene sequence: CDR1 MGHDK, CDR2 SYGVNS. Trimming removed 7 bases from V and 0 bases from J, with 3 bases in between. This CDR3 is built from 11 residues. The sample was peripheral blood, taken in a trial of Ad26.COV2.S vaccine versus placebo. The gene calls are TRBV25-1 and TRBJ1-1; D unclear. The sequence was obtained from a person between 18 and 59 years old who received the Ad26.COV2.S COVID-19 vaccine or a placebo. In DNA, the CDR3 is TGTGCCAGCACACTGAACACTGAAGCTTTCTTT. Translated: CASTLNTEAFF.